The 28 T cell receptor beta chains listed next were all sequenced from one sample in a study of T cells in Graves' hyperthyroidism and ophthalmopathy. Amplification of TCR beta CDR3 regions was performed using RNA transcripts as template. Carried out on the TCR CDR3, a first-round RT-PCR used the HTBI primer set. TCRdb re-analysed the multiplex PCR reads in MiXCR, keeping a single row per CDR3 protein. The sample lists hundreds of thousands of distinct CDR3 sequences; 38% were seen once. Sequencing used blood. The receptors come from a man younger than 35 with Graves' hyperthyroidism.

There are many counts of this clonotype. The chain uses TRBV7-9 and TRBJ2-2, with D tentatively TRBD2 (5 bases). The CDR3 is 15 amino acids. V lost 5 bases and J lost 1, with 11 bases in between. Germline CDR1 reads SEHNR; CDR2 reads FQNEAQ (reference sequence). This CDR3 is CASSTRTGNTGELFF. In DNA form, the CDR3 reads TGTGCCAGCAGCACTAGGACGGGGAACACCGGGGAGCTGTTTTTT.

This clonotype has just a few counts. V is TRBV5-1 and J is TRBJ2-5, with 7 bases aligning to TRBD1. V dropped 4 bases and J dropped 5; count of bases not matched to a gene: 8. The CDR3 runs 14 residues. Germline V lookup: CDR1 SGHRS, CDR2 YFSETQ. CDR3 protein: CASSDTGAWETQYF. Written as DNA, the CDR3 is TGCGCCAGCAGCGACACAGGGGCGTGGGAGACCCAGTACTTC.

This clonotype was seen many times. The rearrangement links TRBV10-1 to TRBJ2-2; unclear D gene. Germline loops: CDR1 WNHNN, CDR2 SYGVQD (reference sequence). CDR3 length: 13 amino acids. V lost 7 bases and J 7 bases, leaving 13 bases between the germline ends. CDR3 amino acids: CASTNKIRGELFF. Written as DNA, the CDR3 is TGCGCCAGCACCAACAAGATCCGCGGGGAGCTGTTTTTT.

The chain combines TRBV25-1 with TRBJ1-6; 9 nucleotides line up with TRBD1. V lost 6 bases to trimming and J lost 14 bases; unmatched junction nucleotides: 8. Germline V gene lookup returns CDR1 MGHDK and CDR2 SYGVNS. The CDR3 totals 13 residues. This chain's CDR3 is CASRRDRDPTLHF. The CDR3 nucleotides read TGTGCCAGCAGACGGGACAGGGACCCCACCCTCCACTTT.

About this clonotype: This may stem from a read error, because a much larger clone lies one nucleotide away. No conserved phenylalanine or tryptophan is present at the end of the CDR3, so a read error is the likely explanation. The chain joins TRBV29-1 to TRBJ2-7; possible D gene TRBD2, 6 bases. CDR3 size: 12 residues. Germline V gene sequence: CDR1 SQVTM, CDR2 ANQGSEA. The V and J ends lost 6 bases and 3 bases respectively, with 12 bases between them. The CDR3 bases are TGCAGCGTCTGGGGACTTATCTACGAGCAGTACCTC. Residues: CSVWGLIYEQYL.

The chain has TRBV19 and TRBJ2-7; perhaps TRBD2 as D (6 bases). V lost 5 bases and J lost 3, with 11 bases in between. The CDR3 is 13 residues long. In germline, CDR1 is LNHDA, CDR2 SQIVND (reference sequence). The CDR3: CASSEEGGYEQYF. The CDR3 DNA sequence: TGTGCCAGTAGTGAGGAGGGCGGCTACGAGCAGTACTTC.

V usage is TRBV11-2 and J usage is TRBJ2-7; 12 positions agree with TRBD2. The CDR3 length is 15 residues. Germline loops: CDR1 SGHAT, CDR2 FQNNGV. V lost 4 bases and J lost 4; bases outside the gene matches: 5. The CDR3 protein is CASSSGLAGKYEQYF. CDR3 bases: TGTGCCAGCAGCTCAGGACTAGCGGGGAAGTACGAGCAGTACTTC.

The table lists this clonotype with many counts. The chain combines TRBV13 with TRBJ1-5, with D uncertain. The V end was cut by 3 bases, the J end by 4 bases, with 10 bases between. Germline V CDR1 and CDR2: PRHDT, FYEKMQ (reference sequence). This CDR3 has 14 residues. CDR3 sequence: CASSLGSWNQPQHF. CDR3 sequence (DNA): TGTGCCAGCAGCTTGGGGTCATGGAATCAGCCCCAGCATTTT.

This clonotype has only a few counts. The CDR3 spells CASRNGETQYF. For the CDR3, the DNA is TGTGCCAGCAGAAATGGAGAGACCCAGTACTTC. The V call is TRBV6-6, the J call TRBJ2-5, with no clear D. The CDR3 is made up of 11 amino acids. Germline V gene data show CDR1 as MNHNY and CDR2 as SVGAGI (reference sequence). V dropped 6 bases and J dropped 4 bases, with 6 bases sitting between them.

This clonotype was observed at least ten times. This chain joins TRBV20-1 and TRBJ1-2; D uncertain. V was pared by 8 bases and J by 6 bases, with 4 bases between. Germline loops: CDR1 DFQATT, CDR2 SNEGSKA (reference sequence). CDR3 length: 8 amino acids. CDR3 region: CSHNGYTF. CDR3 coding DNA: TGCAGTCATAATGGCTACACCTTC.

The chain uses TRBV25-1 and TRBJ1-6; 8 positions match TRBD1. The CDR3 is 14 amino acids. CDR1 is MGHDK, CDR2 SYGVNS, per germline. The CDR3 DNA sequence: TGTGCTAGAGATACAGGGGGGCATAATTCACCCCTCCACTTT. This translates into CARDTGGHNSPLHF.

Points on this clonotype: A much larger clonotype is one base distant, so this may be a read error. As the CDR3 is not closed by the conserved phenylalanine or tryptophan, this likely results from a read error. The chain combines TRBV15 with TRBJ2-7, with a weak D call TRBD2 (6 bases). Germline V gene lookup returns CDR1 LNHNV and CDR2 YYDKDF (reference sequence). The CDR3 consists of 17 residues. Trimming left V 3 bases short and J 0 bases short, with 18 bases between. The CDR3 here is CATSSLLAGLISYEQYC. The CDR3 nucleotides read TGTGCCACCAGCAGCCTCCTCGCGGGACTCATCTCCTACGAGCAGTACTGC.

V usage is TRBV29-1 and J usage is TRBJ1-1; D not resolved. CDR1 is SQVTM, CDR2 ANQGSEA, per germline. Trimming stripped 8 bases from V and 4 bases from J, with 20 bases between. The CDR3 is made up of 14 amino acids. The CDR3 bases are TGCAGCACCCTGGCGGTGGAGGTACGCACTGAAGCTTTCTTT. It specifies CSTLAVEVRTEAFF.

Details on this clonotype: A junction boundary mismatches the germline segment, possibly from a read error. The chain links TRBV10-3 to TRBJ1-1, with TRBD1 as a possible D gene (5 bases). This CDR3 region has 14 residues. Per the germline V gene, CDR1 is ENHRY and CDR2 is SYGVKD. In DNA, the CDR3 is TGTGCCAGCAGTTATCGGGGCGGGGCAGGAGAAGCTTTCTTT. It is translated as CASSYRGGAGEAFF.

This chain joins TRBV19 and TRBJ1-1; D perhaps matches TRBD1 (5 bases). This CDR3 is 14 amino acids long. Germline lookup yields CDR1 LNHDA and CDR2 SQIVND (reference sequence). V was pared by 8 bases and J by 0 bases, with 13 bases between. The CDR3 nucleotides read TGTGCCAGTGCCCGGGGCGACCTGAACACTGAAGCTTTCTTT. It codes for CASARGDLNTEAFF.

The chain recombines TRBV19 with TRBJ2-2; D is uncertain. Germline V gene sequence: CDR1 LNHDA, CDR2 SQIVND (reference sequence). Trimming took 8 bases from V and 5 from J, leaving 9 bases between them. The CDR3 spans 12 residues. CDR3 loop: CASHPGTGELFF. The CDR3 DNA reads as TGTGCCAGTCACCCTGGGACCGGGGAGCTGTTTTTT.

In its sample, this clonotype was seen a few times. V gene TRBV20-1 combines with J gene TRBJ2-2; D remains ambiguous. The germline CDR1 and CDR2 sequences are DFQATT and SNEGSKA (reference sequence). V lost 1 base and J 5 bases, leaving 5 bases between the germline ends. The CDR3 extends over 12 amino acids. The chain's CDR3 is CSARAPTGELFF. The CDR3 DNA follows: TGCAGTGCTAGAGCACCAACCGGGGAGCTGTTTTTT.

The chain employs TRBV5-6 and TRBJ1-2; the match to TRBD1 covers 8 bases. V was pared by 4 bases and J by 4 bases, with 18 bases of the junction left unmatched. The CDR3 loop spans 18 amino acids. Germline V gene sequence: CDR1 SGHDT, CDR2 YYEEEE. The CDR3 loop reads CASSDGGPGGPPVYGYTF. CDR3 nucleotide sequence: TGTGCCAGCAGCGATGGGGGGCCAGGGGGCCCGCCCGTCTATGGCTACACCTTC. Full variable domain (outside the CDR3, taken from reference TRBV5-6 and TRBJ1-2): DAGVTQSPTHLIKTRGQQVTLRCSPKSGHDTVSWYQQALGQGPQFIFQYYEEEERQRGNFPDRFSGHQFPNYSSELNVNALLLGDSALYLCASSDGGPGGPPVYGYTFGSGTRLTVV.

The V and J genes are TRBV7-9 and TRBJ1-2; D unclear. The CDR3 consists of 15 residues. V lost 5 bases to trimming and J lost 3 bases, with 16 bases between them. CDR1 is SEHNR, CDR2 FQNEAQ, per germline (reference sequence). The CDR3: CASSQVTPAHYGYTF. The DNA for the CDR3 is TGTGCCAGCAGCCAGGTCACCCCGGCGCACTATGGCTACACCTTC.

Points on this clonotype: A much bigger clone sits one base away, suggesting this may be a read error. The chain combines TRBV9 with TRBJ1-2; no firm D call. The V end lost 7 bases, the J end lost 1 base, and 20 bases lay between the germline ends. The germline gives CDR1 SGDLS, CDR2 YYNGEE. There are 16 residues in the CDR3. The CDR3 is CASGAFAVSLNYGYTF. Written as DNA, the CDR3 is TGTGCCAGCGGCGCGTTTGCAGTAAGCCTTAACTATGGCTACACCTTC. Drawing the rest from reference TRBV9 and TRBJ1-2, the complete variable domain is DSGVTQTPKHLITATGQRVTLRCSPRSGDLSVYWYQQSLDQGLQFLIQYYNGEERAKGNILERFSAQQFPDLHSELNLSSLELGDSALYFCASGAFAVSLNYGYTFGSGTRLTVV.

This clonotype was seen ten or more times. The chain has TRBV20-1 and TRBJ1-2; D ambiguous. Germline CDR1 and CDR2: DFQATT and SNEGSKA (reference sequence). Between the trimmed V and J ends, which lost 0 bases and 8 bases, there was a span of 13 bases. The CDR3 loop spans 13 amino acids. Here the CDR3 DNA reads TGCAGTGCTAGAGAAGGCGCGGAGGGAGGCTACACCTTC. Protein product: CSAREGAEGGYTF.

The chain uses TRBV2 and TRBJ1-4; TRBD1 agrees at 8 bases. Germline V CDR1 and CDR2: SNHLY, FYNNEI. J lost 0 bases, V lost 6 bases, and 6 bases had no gene match. This CDR3 is 16 amino acids long. This CDR3 reads CASSQAQGATNEKLFF. CDR3 sequence (DNA): TGTGCCAGCAGCCAAGCACAGGGGGCAACTAATGAAAAACTGTTTTTT.

The chain uses TRBV4-2 and TRBJ1-6; 7 nucleotides match TRBD1. The trim removed 1 base at V and 7 bases at J, leaving 10 bases unmatched. Germline V gene lookup returns CDR1 LGHNA and CDR2 YNFKEQ. This CDR3 comprises 17 residues. The CDR3 loop reads CASSQVDIRGSNSPLHF. For the CDR3, the DNA is TGTGCCAGCAGCCAAGTTGACATCAGGGGGTCCAATTCACCCCTCCACTTT.

This clonotype was observed many times. This chain links TRBV10-3 with TRBJ1-1, with D perhaps TRBD1 (5 bases). Per the germline V gene, CDR1 is ENHRY and CDR2 is SYGVKD. V lost 7 bases and J lost 4, with 19 bases in between. This CDR3 is 15 amino acids long. The CDR3 here is CAITPDSAGSTEAFF. CDR3 DNA sequence: TGTGCCATCACCCCCGACAGCGCGGGGAGCACTGAAGCTTTCTTT.

The chain combines TRBV13 with TRBJ2-7; D might be TRBD1 or TRBD2, each matching 5 bases. V shed 0 bases and J shed 0 bases, with 12 bases lying between them. Looked up from germline, CDR1 is PRHDT and CDR2 is FYEKMQ (reference sequence). The CDR3 extends over 16 amino acids. CDR3 bases: TGTGCCAGCAGCTTAGGCCTCGGGACGGCCTCCTACGAGCAGTACTTC. Translated, it gives CASSLGLGTASYEQYF.

The chain combines TRBV7-9 with TRBJ1-1, with 7 positions matching TRBD1. Germline CDR1 is SEHNR and CDR2 is FQNEAQ (reference sequence). The ends lost 1 base at V and 3 bases at J; junction bases unmatched: 11. The CDR3 totals 17 residues. CDR3 coding DNA: TGTGCCAGCAGCTTAGTTGGGGAGGGGGCGCCGCACACTGAAGCTTTCTTT. It yields the protein CASSLVGEGAPHTEAFF.

The sample holds a few counts of this clonotype. This chain links TRBV7-9 with TRBJ2-2; 8 bases agree with TRBD2. Germline-derived CDR1 and CDR2 are SEHNR and FQNEAQ (reference sequence). The length of the CDR3 is 15 residues. J was trimmed by 0 bases and V by 7 bases; bases with no gene match: 4. In DNA, the CDR3 is TGTGCCAGCACCCCGGGACTAGCGAACACCGGGGAGCTGTTTTTT. Translating gives CASTPGLANTGELFF. The full variable domain, rest sourced from reference TRBV7-9 and TRBJ2-2, is DTGVSQNPRHKITKRGQNVTFRCDPISEHNRLYWYRQTLGQGPEFLTYFQNEAQLEKSRLLSDRFSAERPKGSFSTLEIQRTEQGDSAMYLCASTPGLANTGELFFGEGSRLTVL.

Only a few counts were recorded for this clonotype. The chain recombines TRBV4-1 with TRBJ1-1, with D tentatively TRBD1 (6 bases). There are 15 residues in the CDR3. The ends were cut back, 7 bases at V and 0 bases at J, with 15 bases in the middle. Germline values: CDR1 MGHRA, CDR2 YSYEKL. This chain's CDR3 is CASKPPGAMNTEAFF. CDR3 nucleotide sequence: TGCGCCAGCAAACCTCCAGGGGCGATGAACACTGAAGCTTTCTTT.